These 7 T cell receptor beta chains came from one sample sequenced in a study of cytomegalovirus exposure and HLA in healthy donors. This PCR relied on a set of 60 Vbeta primers and 13 Jbeta primers. Repertoires were generated with immunoSEQ multiplex PCR, while TCRdb's copy carries only in-frame clones and drops some. This sample has 130,000 or so clones; roughly 82% occur once, and the top ten carry 2.5% to 3%. Sequenced: PBMCs. Receptors originate from a woman aged 18 to 35 in good health and CMV-seropositive.

The chain links TRBV6-6 to TRBJ1-1; weak D call: TRBD1 (5 bases). The CDR3 is 15 residues long. V lost 6 bases to trimming and J lost 0 bases, with 14 bases between them. Germline V gene lookup returns CDR1 MNHNY and CDR2 SVGAGI (reference sequence). The CDR3 here is CASSPGRGLNTEAFF. The CDR3 DNA reads TGTGCCAGCAGCCCAGGAAGGGGCCTGAACACTGAAGCTTTCTTT.

This clone was observed once. One junction end does not reproduce the germline sequence, and a read error may be involved. V and J are TRBV11-2 and TRBJ2-5; D may be TRBD1 (5 bases). Germline CDR1 reads SGHAT; CDR2 reads FQNNGV. The CDR3 contains 13 residues. The CDR3 region has the DNA TGTGCCAGCAGCTGGACACCTCAAGAGGCCCAGTACTTC. Translated: CASSWTPQEAQYF. The complete variable domain, with remaining parts taken from reference TRBV11-2 and TRBJ2-5, reads EAGVAQSPRYKIIEKRQSVAFWCNPISGHATLYWYQQILGQGPKLLIQFQNNGVVDDSQLPKDRFSAERLKGVDSTLKIQPAKLEDSAVYLCASSWTPQEAQYFGPGTRLLVL.

The chain has TRBV10-2 and TRBJ2-5; 7 positions match TRBD1. Germline-derived CDR1 and CDR2 are WSHSY and SAAADI. This CDR3 is built from 13 residues. V was pared by 7 bases and J by 5 bases, with 7 bases of the junction left unmatched. CDR3 amino acids: CASKDRVWETQYF. CDR3 DNA sequence: TGCGCCAGCAAAGACAGGGTCTGGGAGACCCAGTACTTC.

The chain joins TRBV5-1 to TRBJ2-1; D might be TRBD1 (6 bases). The V gene's germline CDR1 is SGHRS and CDR2 YFSETQ. CDR3 length: 15 residues. V was pared by 0 bases and J by 1 base, with 8 bases between. The CDR3 sequence is CASSLGTGSYNEQFF. In DNA form, the CDR3 reads TGCGCCAGCAGCTTGGGAACAGGGTCCTACAATGAGCAGTTCTTC.

A note on this clone: A read error may produce the germline difference seen at one junction end. The chain links TRBV7-9 to TRBJ1-1; a weak D match, TRBD1 (6 bases). Germline V gene data show CDR1 as SEHNR and CDR2 as FQNEAQ (reference sequence). The CDR3 covers 13 residues. Here the CDR3 reads CSSSLGGRTEAFF. In DNA form, the CDR3 reads TGTTCCAGCAGCTTAGGGGGGCGGACTGAAGCTTTCTTT.

The chain's CDR3 is CASSQDPVTEAFF. In DNA form, the CDR3 reads TGTGCCAGCAGCCAAGATCCGGTTACTGAAGCTTTCTTT. The rearrangement joins TRBV4-2 to TRBJ1-1; D is uncertain. Germline V gives CDR1 LGHNA, CDR2 YNFKEQ. Trimming stripped 0 bases from V and 5 bases from J, with 7 bases between. The CDR3 loop spans 13 amino acids.

The chain uses TRBV6-5 and TRBJ1-3, with D maybe TRBD1 (5 bases). Germline CDR1 and CDR2: MNHEY and SVGAGI. The V and J ends lost 7 bases and 2 bases respectively, with 9 bases between them. The CDR3 extends over 13 amino acids. DNA of the CDR3: TGTGCCAGCAATTCCAGGGCTGGAAACACCATATATTTT. Protein: CASNSRAGNTIYF.